The 2 T cell receptor beta chains below come from one sample, sequenced in a study of blood T cell repertoires in COVID-19 (dated by TCRdb to the early 2020s). The library was generated by the immunoSEQ multiplex PCR assay. TCRdb provides this immuneACCESS table in a form limited to in-frame rearrangements. Some clones are lacking; in checked studies, under half of them reflect an unresolved V gene, and why the rest are absent is not known. The sample records around 250,000 clones, about 83% of which are singletons. Over 9% of the sample rests with the top ten. The sequenced sample consisted of peripheral blood. The receptor set was obtained from a man older than 75 with acute or convalescent COVID-19.

The chain joins TRBV19 to TRBJ1-1, with 9 bases that match TRBD1. V shed 5 bases, J shed 5 bases, and the junction held 9 bases outside the gene matches. Germline V lookup: CDR1 LNHDA, CDR2 SQIVND (reference sequence). This CDR3 is built from 15 residues. DNA for the CDR3: TGTGCCAGTAGTTCAACCGGGACAGGGAGAACTGAAGCTTTCTTT. Amino acids: CASSSTGTGRTEAFF.

V usage is TRBV6-5 and J usage is TRBJ2-5; tentative D call: TRBD2 (5 bases). The CDR3 has 15 residues. Germline V gene lookup returns CDR1 MNHEY and CDR2 SVGAGI. Trimming removed 2 bases at V and 5 bases at J, with 15 bases between. The CDR3 DNA sequence: TGTGCCAGCAGTTACGCCCACGGTTCGGGGGAGACCCAGTACTTC. It encodes CASSYAHGSGETQYF.